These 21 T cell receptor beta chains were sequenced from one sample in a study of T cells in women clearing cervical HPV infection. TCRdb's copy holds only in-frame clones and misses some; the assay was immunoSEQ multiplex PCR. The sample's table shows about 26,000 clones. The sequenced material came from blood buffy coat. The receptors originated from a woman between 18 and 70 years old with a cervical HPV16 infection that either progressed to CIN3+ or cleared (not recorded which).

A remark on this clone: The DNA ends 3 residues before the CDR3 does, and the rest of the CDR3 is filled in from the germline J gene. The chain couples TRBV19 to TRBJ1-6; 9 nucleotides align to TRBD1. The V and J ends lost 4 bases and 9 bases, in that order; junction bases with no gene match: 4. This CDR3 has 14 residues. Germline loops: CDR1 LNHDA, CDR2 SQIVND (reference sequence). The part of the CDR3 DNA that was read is TGTGCCAGTAGTACGAAGACAGGGGGTTCACCC. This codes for CASSTKTGGSP. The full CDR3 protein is CASSTKTGGSPLHF.

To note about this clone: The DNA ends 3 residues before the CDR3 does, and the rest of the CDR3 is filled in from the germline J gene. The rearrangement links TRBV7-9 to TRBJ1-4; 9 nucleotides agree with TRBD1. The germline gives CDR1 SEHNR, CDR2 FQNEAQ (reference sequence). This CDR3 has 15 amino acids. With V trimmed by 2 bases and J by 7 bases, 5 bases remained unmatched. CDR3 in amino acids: CASSLNPTGGEKLFF. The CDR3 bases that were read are TGTGCCAGCAGCTTAAACCCGACAGGGGGTGAAAAA.

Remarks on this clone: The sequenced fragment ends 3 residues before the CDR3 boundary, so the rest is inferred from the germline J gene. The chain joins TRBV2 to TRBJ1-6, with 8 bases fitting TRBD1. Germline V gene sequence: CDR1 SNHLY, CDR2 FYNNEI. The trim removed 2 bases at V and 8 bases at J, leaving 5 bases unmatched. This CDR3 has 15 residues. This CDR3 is CASSERSGGDSPLHF. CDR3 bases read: TGTGCCAGCAGTGAAAGGTCAGGGGGCGATTCACCC.

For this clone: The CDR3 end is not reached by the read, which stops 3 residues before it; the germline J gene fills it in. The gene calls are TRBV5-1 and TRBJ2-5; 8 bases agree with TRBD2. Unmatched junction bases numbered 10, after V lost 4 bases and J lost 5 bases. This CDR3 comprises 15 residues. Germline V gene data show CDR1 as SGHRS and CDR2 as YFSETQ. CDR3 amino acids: CASSHSSGGFETQYF. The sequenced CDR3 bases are TGCGCCAGCAGCCATTCCAGCGGGGGATTTGAGACC.

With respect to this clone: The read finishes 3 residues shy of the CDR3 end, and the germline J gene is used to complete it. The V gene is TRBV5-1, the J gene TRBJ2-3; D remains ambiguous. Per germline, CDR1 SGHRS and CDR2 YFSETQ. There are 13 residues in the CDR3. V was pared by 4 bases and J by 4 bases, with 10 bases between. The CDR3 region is CASSPRGSDTQYF. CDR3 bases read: TGCGCCAGCAGCCCGCGCGGTTCAGATACG.

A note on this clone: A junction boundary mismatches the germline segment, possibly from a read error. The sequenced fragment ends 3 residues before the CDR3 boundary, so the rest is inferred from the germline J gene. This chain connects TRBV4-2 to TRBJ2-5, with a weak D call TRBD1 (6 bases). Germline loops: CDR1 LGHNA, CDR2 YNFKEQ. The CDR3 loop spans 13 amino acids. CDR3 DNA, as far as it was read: TGCGCCAGCAGCCAGGGACAACAAGAGACC. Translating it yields CASSQGQQET. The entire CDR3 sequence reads CASSQGQQETQYF.

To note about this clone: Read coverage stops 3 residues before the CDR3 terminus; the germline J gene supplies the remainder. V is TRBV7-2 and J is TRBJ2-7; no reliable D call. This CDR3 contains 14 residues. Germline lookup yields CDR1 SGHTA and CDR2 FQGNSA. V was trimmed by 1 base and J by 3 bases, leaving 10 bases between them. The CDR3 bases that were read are TGTGCCAGCAGCTTAGGGCTAGAGATCTACGAG. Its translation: CASSLGLEIYE. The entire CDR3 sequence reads CASSLGLEIYEQYF. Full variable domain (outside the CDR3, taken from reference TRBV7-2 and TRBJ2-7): GAGVSQSPSNKVTEKGKDVELRCDPISGHTALYWYRQSLGQGLEFLIYFQGNSAPDKSGLPSDRFSAERTGGSVSTLTIQRTQQEDSAVYLCASSLGLEIYEQYFGPGTRLTVT.

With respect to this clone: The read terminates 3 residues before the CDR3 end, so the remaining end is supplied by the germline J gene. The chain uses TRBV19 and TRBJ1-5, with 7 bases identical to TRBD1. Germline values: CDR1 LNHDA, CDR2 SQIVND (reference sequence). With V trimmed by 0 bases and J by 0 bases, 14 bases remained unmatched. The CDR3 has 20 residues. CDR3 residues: CASSIDPAGGYAVSNQPQHF. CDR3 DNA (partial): TGTGCCAGTAGTATAGATCCCGCAGGGGGTTACGCCGTTAGCAATCAGCCC.

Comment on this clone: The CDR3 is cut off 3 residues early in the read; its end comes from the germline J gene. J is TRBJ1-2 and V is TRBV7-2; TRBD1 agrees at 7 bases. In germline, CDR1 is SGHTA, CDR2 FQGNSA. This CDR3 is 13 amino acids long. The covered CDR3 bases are TGTGCCAGCAGCCCCAATCAGGGGGATACC. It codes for CASSPNQGDT. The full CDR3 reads CASSPNQGDTYTF. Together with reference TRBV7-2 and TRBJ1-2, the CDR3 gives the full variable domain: GAGVSQSPSNKVTEKGKDVELRCDPISGHTALYWYRQSLGQGLEFLIYFQGNSAPDKSGLPSDRFSAERTGGSVSTLTIQRTQQEDSAVYLCASSPNQGDTYTFGSGTRLTVV.

CDR3 region: CASSPGGRETQYF. The CDR3 bases that were read are TGTGCCAGCAGCCCAGGGGGCCGGGAGACC. J is TRBJ2-5 and V is TRBV7-9; 8 nucleotides agree with TRBD1. The read terminates 3 residues ahead of where the CDR3 ends, so the germline J gene completes it. Germline CDR1 and CDR2: SEHNR and FQNEAQ (reference sequence). The junction had 4 bases not matched to a gene; V was cut back by 5 bases and J by 5 bases. This CDR3 contains 13 residues.

The CDR3 loop is CASSKGQGPSYDYTF. Incomplete CDR3 DNA: TGTGCCAGTAGTAAGGGACAGGGACCTTCCTACGAC. The J gene is TRBJ1-2, the V gene TRBV19, with 9 nucleotides matching TRBD1. The read ends 3 residues before the CDR3 terminus; that terminus is restored from the germline J gene. Germline CDR1 reads LNHDA; CDR2 reads SQIVND (reference sequence). This CDR3 has 15 residues.

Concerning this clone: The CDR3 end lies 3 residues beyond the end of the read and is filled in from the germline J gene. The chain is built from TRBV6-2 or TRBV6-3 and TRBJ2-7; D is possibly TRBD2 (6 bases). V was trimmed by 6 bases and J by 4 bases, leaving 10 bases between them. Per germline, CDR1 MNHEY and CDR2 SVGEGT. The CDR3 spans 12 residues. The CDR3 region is CASSLGGYEQYF. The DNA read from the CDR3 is TGTGCCAGCAGCCTCGGGGGATACGAG.

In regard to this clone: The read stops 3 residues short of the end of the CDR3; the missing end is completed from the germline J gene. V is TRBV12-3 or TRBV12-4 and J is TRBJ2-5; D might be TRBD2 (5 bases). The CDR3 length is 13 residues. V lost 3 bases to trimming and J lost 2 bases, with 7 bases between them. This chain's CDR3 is CASSFSGQETQYF. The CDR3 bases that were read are TGTGCCAGCAGTTTTTCGGGGCAAGAGACC.

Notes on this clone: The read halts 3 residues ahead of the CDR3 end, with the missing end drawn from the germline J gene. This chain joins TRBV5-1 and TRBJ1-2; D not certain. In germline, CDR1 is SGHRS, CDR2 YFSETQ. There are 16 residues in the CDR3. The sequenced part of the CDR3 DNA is TGCGCCAGCAGCATCGCGGTAGCGGGGAACCAAGAGACC. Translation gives CASSIAVAGNQET. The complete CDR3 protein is CASSIAVAGNQETYTF.

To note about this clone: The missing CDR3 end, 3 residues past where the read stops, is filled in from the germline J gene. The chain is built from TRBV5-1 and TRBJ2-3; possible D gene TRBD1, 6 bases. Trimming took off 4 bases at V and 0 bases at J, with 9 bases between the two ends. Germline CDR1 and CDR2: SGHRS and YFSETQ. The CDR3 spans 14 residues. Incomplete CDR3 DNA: TGCGCCAGCAGCACCGGGACAAGCACAGATACG. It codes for CASSTGTSTDT. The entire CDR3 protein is CASSTGTSTDTQYF.

The CDR3 loop reads CASRLTGYGNSPLHF. The covered CDR3 bases are TGTGCCAGCAGATTGACAGGGTACGGTAATTCACCC. The chain employs TRBV7-2 and TRBJ1-6, with 7 positions matching TRBD1. The CDR3 end lies 3 residues beyond the end of the read and is filled in from the germline J gene. CDR3 length: 15 residues. Trimming at V came to 6 bases and at J to 6 bases, leaving 8 bases not matched to a gene. In germline, CDR1 is SGHTA, CDR2 FQGNSA.

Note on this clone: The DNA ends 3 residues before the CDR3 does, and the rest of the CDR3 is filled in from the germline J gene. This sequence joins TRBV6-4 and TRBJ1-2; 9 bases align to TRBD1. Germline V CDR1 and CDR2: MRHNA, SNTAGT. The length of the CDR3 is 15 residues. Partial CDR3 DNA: TGTGCCAGCATCCCAAACACAGGGGGCCGGGAAGGC. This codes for CASIPNTGGREG. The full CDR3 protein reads CASIPNTGGREGYTF.

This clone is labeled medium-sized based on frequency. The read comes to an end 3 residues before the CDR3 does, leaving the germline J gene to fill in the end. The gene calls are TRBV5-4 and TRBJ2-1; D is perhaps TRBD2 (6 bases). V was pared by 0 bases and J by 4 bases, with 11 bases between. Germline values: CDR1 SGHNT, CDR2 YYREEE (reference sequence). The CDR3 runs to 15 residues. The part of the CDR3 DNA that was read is TGTGCCAGCAGCTTGGAAGCGGGCGATTACAATGAG. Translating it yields CASSLEAGDYNE. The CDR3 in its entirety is CASSLEAGDYNEQFF.

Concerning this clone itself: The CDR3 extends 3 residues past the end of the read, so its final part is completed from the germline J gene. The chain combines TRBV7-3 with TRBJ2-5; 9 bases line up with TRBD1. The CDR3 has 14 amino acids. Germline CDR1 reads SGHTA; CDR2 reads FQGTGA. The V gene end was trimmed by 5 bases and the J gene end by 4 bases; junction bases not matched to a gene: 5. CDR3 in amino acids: CASSPTGGGETQYF. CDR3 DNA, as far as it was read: TGTGCCAGCAGCCCGACAGGGGGGGGAGAGACC. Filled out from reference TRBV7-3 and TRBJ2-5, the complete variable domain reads GAGVSQTPSNKVTEKGKYVELRCDPISGHTALYWYRQSLGQGPEFLIYFQGTGAADDSGLPNDRFFAVRPEGSVSTLKIQRTERGDSAVYLCASSPTGGGETQYFGPGTRLLVL.

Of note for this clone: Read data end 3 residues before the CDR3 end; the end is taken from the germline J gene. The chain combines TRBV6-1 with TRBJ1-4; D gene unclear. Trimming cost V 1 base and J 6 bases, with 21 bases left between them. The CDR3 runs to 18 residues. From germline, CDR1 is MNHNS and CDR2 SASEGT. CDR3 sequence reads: CASSEVEIDGVVYEKLFF. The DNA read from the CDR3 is TGTGCCAGCAGTGAAGTTGAAATCGACGGGGTCGTTTATGAAAAA.

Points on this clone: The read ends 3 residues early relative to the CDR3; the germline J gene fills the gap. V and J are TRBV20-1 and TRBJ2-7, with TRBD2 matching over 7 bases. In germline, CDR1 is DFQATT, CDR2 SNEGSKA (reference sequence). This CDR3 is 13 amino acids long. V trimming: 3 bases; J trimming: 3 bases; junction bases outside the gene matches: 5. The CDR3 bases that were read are TGCAGTGCTAGCGGGACGGGGGGCTACGAG. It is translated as CSASGTGGYE. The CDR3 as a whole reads CSASGTGGYEQYF.